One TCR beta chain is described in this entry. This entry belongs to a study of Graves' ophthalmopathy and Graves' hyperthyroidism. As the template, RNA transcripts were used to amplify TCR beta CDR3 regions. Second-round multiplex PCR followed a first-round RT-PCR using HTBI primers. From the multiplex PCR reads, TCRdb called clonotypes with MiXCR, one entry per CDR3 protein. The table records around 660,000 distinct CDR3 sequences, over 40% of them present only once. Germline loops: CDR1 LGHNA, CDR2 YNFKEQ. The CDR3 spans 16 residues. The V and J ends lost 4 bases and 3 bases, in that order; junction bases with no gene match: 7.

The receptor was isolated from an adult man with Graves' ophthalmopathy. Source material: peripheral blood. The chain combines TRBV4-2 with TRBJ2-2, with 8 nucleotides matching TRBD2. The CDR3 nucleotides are TGTGCCAGCAGCCCGCGACTAGCGAGTTACACCGGGGAGCTGTTTTTT. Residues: CASSPRLASYTGELFF.